This T cell receptor (beta chain) appears in the sequencing data of a study of cytomegalovirus exposure and HLA in healthy donors. Study context: The Caucasian-associated ancestry cluster contained about four fifths of the approximately 400 genotyped donors. Overall study results and limits: A prior analysis recorded that most TCR beta V segments were productive about 87% or about 30% of the time. Most of the CMV-associated TCR beta chains (in a later analysis) appeared to be HLA-restricted. An analysis was carried out at a later point. It showed that HLA-associated TCR beta chains were more clonally expanded than equally common non-associated chains.

On this clone: Its antigen is currently unknown.

Primers included in the PCR were 60 Vbeta and 13 Jbeta primers. Profiling relied on immunoSEQ multiplex PCR, and the TCRdb table lists in-frame clones only, not all of them. The data hold about 98,000 clones, with around 67% observed a single time. Germline CDR1 is SGDLS and CDR2 is YYNGEE. The germline V and J ends were trimmed by 4 bases and 7 bases, with 14 bases remaining between them. CDR3 size: 14 residues. The receptor was isolated from a man aged 45-65 years in good health and CMV-seronegative. The chain couples TRBV9 to TRBJ2-2; possible D gene TRBD2, 6 bases. Sequences were obtained from PBMCs. For the CDR3, the DNA is TGTGCCAGCAGCTCCCGACTAGTCAACGGGGAGCTGTTTTTT. Residues: CASSSRLVNGELFF.